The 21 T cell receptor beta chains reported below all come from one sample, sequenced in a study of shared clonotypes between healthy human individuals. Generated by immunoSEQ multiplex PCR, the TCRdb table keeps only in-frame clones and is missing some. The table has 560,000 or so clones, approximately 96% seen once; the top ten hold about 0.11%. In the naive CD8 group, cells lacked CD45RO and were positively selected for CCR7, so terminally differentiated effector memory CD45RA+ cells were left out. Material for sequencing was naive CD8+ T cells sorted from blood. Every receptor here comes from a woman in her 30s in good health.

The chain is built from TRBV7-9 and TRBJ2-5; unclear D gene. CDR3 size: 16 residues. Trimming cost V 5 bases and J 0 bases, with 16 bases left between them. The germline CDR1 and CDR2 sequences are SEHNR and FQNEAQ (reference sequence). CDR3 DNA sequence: TGTGCCAGCAGCCCCCCGGCAGTCGGGTACCAAGAGACCCAGTACTTC. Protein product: CASSPPAVGYQETQYF.

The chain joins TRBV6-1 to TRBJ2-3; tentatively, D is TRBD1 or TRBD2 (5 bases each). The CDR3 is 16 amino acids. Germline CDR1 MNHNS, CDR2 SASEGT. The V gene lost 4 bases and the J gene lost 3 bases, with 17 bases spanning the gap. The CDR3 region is CASSAFWGSETDTQYF. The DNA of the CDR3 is TGTGCCAGCAGTGCCTTCTGGGGGAGTGAGACAGATACGCAGTATTTT.

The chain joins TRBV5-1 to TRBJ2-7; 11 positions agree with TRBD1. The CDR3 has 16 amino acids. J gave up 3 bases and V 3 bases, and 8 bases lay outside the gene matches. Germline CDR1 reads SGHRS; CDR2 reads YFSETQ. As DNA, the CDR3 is TGCGCCAGCAGCTGGAGAGAGGGGACAGGGGGCTACGAGCAGTACTTC. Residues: CASSWREGTGGYEQYF.

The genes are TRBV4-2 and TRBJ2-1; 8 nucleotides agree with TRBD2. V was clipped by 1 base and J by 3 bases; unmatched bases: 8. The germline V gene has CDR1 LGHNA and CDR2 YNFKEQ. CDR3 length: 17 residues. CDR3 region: CASSQVLASGYYNEQFF. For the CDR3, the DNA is TGTGCCAGCAGCCAAGTGTTGGCTAGCGGGTACTACAATGAGCAGTTCTTC.

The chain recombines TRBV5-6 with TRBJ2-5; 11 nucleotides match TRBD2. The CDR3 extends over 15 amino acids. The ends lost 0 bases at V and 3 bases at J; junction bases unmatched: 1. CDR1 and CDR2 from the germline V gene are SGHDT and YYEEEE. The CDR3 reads CASSLVGLAEETQYF. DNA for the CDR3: TGTGCCAGCAGCTTGGTGGGACTAGCGGAAGAGACCCAGTACTTC.

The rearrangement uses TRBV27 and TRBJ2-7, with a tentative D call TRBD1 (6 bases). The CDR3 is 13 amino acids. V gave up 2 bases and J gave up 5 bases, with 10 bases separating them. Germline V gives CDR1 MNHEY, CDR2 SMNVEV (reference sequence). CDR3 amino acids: CASSLAGAHEQYF. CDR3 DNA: TGTGCCAGCAGTTTAGCAGGGGCACACGAGCAGTACTTC.

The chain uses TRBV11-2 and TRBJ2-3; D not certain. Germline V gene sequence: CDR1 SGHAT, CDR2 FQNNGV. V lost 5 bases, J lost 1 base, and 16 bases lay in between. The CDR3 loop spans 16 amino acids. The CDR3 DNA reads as TGTGCCAGCAGCCCCGTCCCCACAGTGGGCACAGATACGCAGTATTTT. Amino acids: CASSPVPTVGTDTQYF.

CDR3 protein: CASSGVSGNTIYF. In DNA, the CDR3 is TGTGCCAGCAGTGGAGTTTCTGGAAACACCATATATTTT. The rearrangement uses TRBV28 and TRBJ1-3, with D uncertain. The CDR3 is 13 residues long. The germline gives CDR1 MDHEN, CDR2 SYDVKM. V dropped 5 bases and J dropped 1 base, with 6 bases sitting between them.

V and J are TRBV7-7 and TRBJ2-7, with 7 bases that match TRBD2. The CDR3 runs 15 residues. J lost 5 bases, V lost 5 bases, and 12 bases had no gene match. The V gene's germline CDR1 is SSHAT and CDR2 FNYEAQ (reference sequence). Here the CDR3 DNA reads TGTGCCAGCAGCCAATCCCTGGCAGGGAGGGACGAGCAGTACTTC. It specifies CASSQSLAGRDEQYF.

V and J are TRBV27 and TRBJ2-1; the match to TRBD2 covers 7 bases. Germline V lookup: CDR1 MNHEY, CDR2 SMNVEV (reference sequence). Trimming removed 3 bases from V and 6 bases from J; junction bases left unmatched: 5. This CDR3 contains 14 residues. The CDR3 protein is CASSFGGRVNEQFF. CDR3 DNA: TGTGCCAGCAGTTTTGGGGGGAGGGTCAATGAGCAGTTCTTC.

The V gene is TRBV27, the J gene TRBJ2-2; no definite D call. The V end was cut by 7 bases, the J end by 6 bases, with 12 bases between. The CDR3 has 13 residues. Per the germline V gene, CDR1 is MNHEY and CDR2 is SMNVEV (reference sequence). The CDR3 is CASTPGTSGELFF. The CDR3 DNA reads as TGTGCCAGCACCCCGGGTACTTCCGGGGAGCTGTTTTTT.

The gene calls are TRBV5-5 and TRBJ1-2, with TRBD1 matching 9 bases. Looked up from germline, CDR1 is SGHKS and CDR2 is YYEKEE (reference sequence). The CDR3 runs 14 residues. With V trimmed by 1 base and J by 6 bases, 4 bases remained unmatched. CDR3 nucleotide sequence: TGTGCCAGCAGCTTGAGCGGGACAGGGCATGGCTACACCTTC. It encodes CASSLSGTGHGYTF.

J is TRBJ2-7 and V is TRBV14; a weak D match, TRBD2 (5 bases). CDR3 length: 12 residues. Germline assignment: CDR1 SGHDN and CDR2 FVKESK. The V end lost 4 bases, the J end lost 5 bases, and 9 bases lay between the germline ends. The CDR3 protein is CASSLEGDEQYF. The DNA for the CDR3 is TGTGCCAGCAGCCTAGAGGGCGACGAGCAGTACTTC. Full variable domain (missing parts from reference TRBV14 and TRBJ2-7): EAGVTQFPSHSVIEKGQTVTLRCDPISGHDNLYWYRRVMGKEIKFLLHFVKESKQDESGMPNNRFLAERTGGTYSTLKVQPAELEDSGVYFCASSLEGDEQYFGPGTRLTVT.

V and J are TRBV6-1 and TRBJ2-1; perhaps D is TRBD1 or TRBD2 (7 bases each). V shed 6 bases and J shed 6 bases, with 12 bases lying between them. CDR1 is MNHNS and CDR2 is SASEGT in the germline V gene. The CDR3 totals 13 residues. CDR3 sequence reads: CASRDRTSNEQFF. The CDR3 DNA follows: TGTGCCAGCAGGGACAGGACTAGCAATGAGCAGTTCTTC.

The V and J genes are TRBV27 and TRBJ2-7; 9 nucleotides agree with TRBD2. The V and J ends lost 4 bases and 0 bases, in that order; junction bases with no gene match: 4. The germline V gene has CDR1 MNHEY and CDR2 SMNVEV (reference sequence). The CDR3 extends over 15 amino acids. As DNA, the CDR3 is TGTGCCAGCAGTTACTTTAGCGGGAGCTCCTACGAGCAGTACTTC. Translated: CASSYFSGSSYEQYF.

In nucleotides, the CDR3 is TGTGCCAGCAGTCCGCCGGGTTCGTACAATGAGCAGTTCTTC. It specifies CASSPPGSYNEQFF. The gene calls are TRBV28 and TRBJ2-1; no clear D gene. V dropped 5 bases and J dropped 4 bases, with 12 bases sitting between them. The CDR3 is 14 residues long. CDR1 MDHEN and CDR2 SYDVKM come from the germline V gene.

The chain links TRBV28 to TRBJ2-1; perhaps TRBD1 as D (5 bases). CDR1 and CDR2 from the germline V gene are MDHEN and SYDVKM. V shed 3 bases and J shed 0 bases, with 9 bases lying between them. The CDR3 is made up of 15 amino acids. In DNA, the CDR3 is TGTGCCAGCAGTTTGCGACAGAGCTCCTACAATGAGCAGTTCTTC. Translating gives CASSLRQSSYNEQFF.

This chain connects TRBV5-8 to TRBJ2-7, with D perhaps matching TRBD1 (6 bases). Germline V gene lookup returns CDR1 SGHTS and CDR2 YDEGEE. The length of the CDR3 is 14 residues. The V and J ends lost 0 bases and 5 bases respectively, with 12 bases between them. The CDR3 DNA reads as TGTGCCAGCAGCTTGGGGCAGGGGATGGACGAGCAGTACTTC. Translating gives CASSLGQGMDEQYF.

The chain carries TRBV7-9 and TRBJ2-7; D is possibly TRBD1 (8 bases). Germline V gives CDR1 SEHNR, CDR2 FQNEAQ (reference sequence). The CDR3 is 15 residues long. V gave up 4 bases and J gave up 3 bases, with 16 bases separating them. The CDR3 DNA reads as TGTGCCAGCAGCTCTAGGGAGGGACAGGACTACGAGCAGTACTTC. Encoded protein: CASSSREGQDYEQYF.

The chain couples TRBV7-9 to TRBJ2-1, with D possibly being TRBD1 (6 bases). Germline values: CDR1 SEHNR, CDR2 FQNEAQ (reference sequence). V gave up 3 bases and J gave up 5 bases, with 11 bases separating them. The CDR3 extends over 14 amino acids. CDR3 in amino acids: CASSFVQGHNEQFF. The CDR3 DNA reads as TGTGCCAGCAGCTTCGTACAGGGACACAATGAGCAGTTCTTC.

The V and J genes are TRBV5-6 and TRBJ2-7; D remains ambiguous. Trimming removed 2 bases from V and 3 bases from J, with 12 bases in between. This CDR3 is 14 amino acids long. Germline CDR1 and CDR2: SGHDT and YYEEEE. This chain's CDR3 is CASSFRTRLYEQYF. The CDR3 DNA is TGTGCCAGCAGCTTCCGGACGCGCCTCTACGAGCAGTACTTC.